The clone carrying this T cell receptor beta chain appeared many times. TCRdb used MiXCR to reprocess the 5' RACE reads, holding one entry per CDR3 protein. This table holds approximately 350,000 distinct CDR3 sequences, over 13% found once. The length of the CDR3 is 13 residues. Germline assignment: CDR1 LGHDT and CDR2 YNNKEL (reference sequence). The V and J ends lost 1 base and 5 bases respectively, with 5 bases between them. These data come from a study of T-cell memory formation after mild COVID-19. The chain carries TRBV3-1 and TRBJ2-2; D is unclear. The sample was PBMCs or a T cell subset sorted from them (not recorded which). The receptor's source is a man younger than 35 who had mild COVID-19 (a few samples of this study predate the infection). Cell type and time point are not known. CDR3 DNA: TGTGCCAGCAGCCAAGGGGCGACCGGGGAGCTGTTTTTT. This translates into CASSQGATGELFF. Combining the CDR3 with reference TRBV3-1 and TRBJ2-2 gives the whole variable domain DTAVSQTPKYLVTQMGNDKSIKCEQNLGHDTMYWYKQDSKKFLKIMFSYNNKELIINETVPNRFSPKSPDKAHLNLHINSLELGDSAVYFCASSQGATGELFFGEGSRLTVL.